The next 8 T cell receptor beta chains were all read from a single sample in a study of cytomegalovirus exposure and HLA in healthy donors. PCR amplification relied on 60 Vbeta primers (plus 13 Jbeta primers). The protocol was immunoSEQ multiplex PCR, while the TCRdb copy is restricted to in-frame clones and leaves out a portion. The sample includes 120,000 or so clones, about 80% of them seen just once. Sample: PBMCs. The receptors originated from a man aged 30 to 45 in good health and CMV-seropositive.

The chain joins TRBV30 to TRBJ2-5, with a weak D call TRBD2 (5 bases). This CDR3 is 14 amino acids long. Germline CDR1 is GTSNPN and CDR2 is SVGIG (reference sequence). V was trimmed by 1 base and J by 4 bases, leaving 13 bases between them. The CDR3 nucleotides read TGTGCCTGGAGTGGAAGGTCCCGGGGAGAGACCCAGTACTTC. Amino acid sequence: CAWSGRSRGETQYF.

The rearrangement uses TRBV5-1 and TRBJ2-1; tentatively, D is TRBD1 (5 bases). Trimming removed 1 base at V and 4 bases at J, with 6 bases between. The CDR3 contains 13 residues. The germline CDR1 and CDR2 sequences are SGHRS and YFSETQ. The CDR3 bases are TGCGCCAGCAGCTTGCGACAGTACAATGAGCAGTTCTTC. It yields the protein CASSLRQYNEQFF.

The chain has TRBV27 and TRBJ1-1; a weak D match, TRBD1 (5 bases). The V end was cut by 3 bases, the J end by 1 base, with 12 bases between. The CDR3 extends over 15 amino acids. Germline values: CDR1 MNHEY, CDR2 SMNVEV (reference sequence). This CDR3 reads CASSFSGQGNTEAFF. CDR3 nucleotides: TGTGCCAGCAGTTTTAGTGGGCAGGGGAACACTGAAGCTTTCTTT.

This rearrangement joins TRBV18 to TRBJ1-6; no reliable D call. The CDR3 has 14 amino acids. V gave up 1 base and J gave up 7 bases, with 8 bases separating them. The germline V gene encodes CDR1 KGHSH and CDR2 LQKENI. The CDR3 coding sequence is TGTGCCAGCTCACCACAAAAACGGAATTCACCCCTCCACTTT. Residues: CASSPQKRNSPLHF. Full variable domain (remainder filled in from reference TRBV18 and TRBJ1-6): NAGVMQNPRHLVRRRGQEARLRCSPMKGHSHVYWYRQLPEEGLKFMVYLQKENIIDESGMPKERFSAEFPKEGPSILRIQQVVRGDSAAYFCASSPQKRNSPLHFGNGTRLTVT.

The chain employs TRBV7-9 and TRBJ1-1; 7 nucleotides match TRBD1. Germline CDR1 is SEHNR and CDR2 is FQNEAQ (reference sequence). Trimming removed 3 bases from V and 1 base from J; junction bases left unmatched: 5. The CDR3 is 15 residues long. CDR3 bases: TGTGCCAGCAGCTTCACAGGGGAGGCGAACACTGAAGCTTTCTTT. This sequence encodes CASSFTGEANTEAFF.

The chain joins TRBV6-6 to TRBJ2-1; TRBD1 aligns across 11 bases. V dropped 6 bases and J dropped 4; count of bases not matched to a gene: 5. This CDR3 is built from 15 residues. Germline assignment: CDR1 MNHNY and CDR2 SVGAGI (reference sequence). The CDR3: CASRSGTGGYNEQFF. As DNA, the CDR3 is TGTGCCAGCAGGTCCGGGACAGGGGGATACAATGAGCAGTTCTTC.

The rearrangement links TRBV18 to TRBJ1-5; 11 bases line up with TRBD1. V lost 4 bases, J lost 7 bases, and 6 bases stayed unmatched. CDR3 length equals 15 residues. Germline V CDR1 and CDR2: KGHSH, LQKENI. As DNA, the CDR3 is TGTGCCAGCTCACGCGGGACAGGGGGAGGGCAGCCCCAGCATTTT. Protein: CASSRGTGGGQPQHF.

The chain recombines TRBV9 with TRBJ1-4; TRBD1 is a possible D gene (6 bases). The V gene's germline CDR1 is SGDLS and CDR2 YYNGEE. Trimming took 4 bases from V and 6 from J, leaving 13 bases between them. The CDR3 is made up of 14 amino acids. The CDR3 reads CASSKQGIDEKLFF. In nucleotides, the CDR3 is TGTGCCAGCAGCAAACAGGGTATAGATGAAAAACTGTTTTTT.